The 31 T cell receptor beta chains in this list originate from one sample, sequenced in a study of blood T cell repertoires in COVID-19. Only in-frame clones appear in the TCRdb table, and some are missing; sequencing was by immunoSEQ multiplex PCR. The data hold fewer than 350,000 clones, with approximately 84% observed a single time. The material sequenced was peripheral blood. Receptor source: a woman in her twenties or thirties who had recovered from COVID-19.

The rearrangement uses TRBV21-1 and TRBJ1-5; TRBD1 is taken as the D call from the table, unchecked against the DNA. TRBV21-1 corresponds to a pseudogene. The CDR3 spans 18 residues. This chain's CDR3 is CASNVRQGANDANQPQHF. CDR3 coding DNA: TGTGCCAGCAACGTAAGACAGGGGGCTAACGACGCAAATCAGCCCCAGCATTTT.

The chain links TRBV28 to TRBJ1-1; TRBD1 agrees at 7 bases. Germline values: CDR1 MDHEN, CDR2 SYDVKM. J gave up 4 bases and V 1 base, and 3 bases lay outside the gene matches. CDR3 length: 14 amino acids. The DNA for the CDR3 is TGTGCCAGCAGTTTATCCGCAGGGGGCACTGAAGCTTTCTTT. Its protein product is CASSLSAGGTEAFF.

The gene calls are TRBV5-1 and TRBJ2-5; 10 bases map to TRBD1. This CDR3 comprises 14 residues. The trim removed 5 bases at V and 3 bases at J, leaving 4 bases unmatched. From germline, CDR1 is SGHRS and CDR2 YFSETQ. The CDR3 loop reads CASRWTGGEETQYF. The CDR3 coding sequence is TGCGCCAGCAGGTGGACAGGGGGGGAAGAGACCCAGTACTTC.

The gene calls are TRBV19 and TRBJ2-7; 7 nucleotides align to TRBD1. CDR3 length equals 13 residues. V shed 3 bases, J shed 6 bases, and the junction held 5 bases outside the gene matches. Germline V lookup: CDR1 LNHDA, CDR2 SQIVND (reference sequence). The CDR3, as DNA: TGTGCCAGTAGTATGAAGTCAGGGGGCGAGCAGTACTTC. This gives the protein CASSMKSGGEQYF.

CDR3 in DNA: TGTGCCAGCAGTGAAGGAGTTGGGTCCTCGGATACGCAGTATTTT. Residues: CASSEGVGSSDTQYF. V gene TRBV25-1 combines with J gene TRBJ2-3; D remains unclear. From germline, CDR1 is MGHDK and CDR2 SYGVNS. The germline V and J ends were trimmed by 2 bases and 6 bases, with 15 bases remaining between them. The CDR3 extends over 15 amino acids.

V and J are TRBV6-1 and TRBJ2-1; D is uncertain. Trimming pared 1 base from V and 15 bases from J, leaving 10 bases between. The germline CDR1 and CDR2 sequences are MNHNS and SASEGT. CDR3 length equals 11 residues. CDR3 residues: CASSEEVRPFF. DNA of the CDR3: TGTGCCAGCAGTGAAGAGGTGAGGCCGTTCTTC.

The gene calls are TRBV5-1 and TRBJ2-4; the match to TRBD1 covers 8 bases. V shed 2 bases, J shed 0 bases, and the junction held 4 bases outside the gene matches. The CDR3 sequence is 16 residues long. The germline V gene has CDR1 SGHRS and CDR2 YFSETQ. The CDR3 bases are TGCGCCAGCAGCTTATCAGGGGGCCTAGCCAAAAACATTCAGTACTTC. It is translated as CASSLSGGLAKNIQYF.

The chain links TRBV19 to TRBJ1-4; D unclear. Germline values: CDR1 LNHDA, CDR2 SQIVND (reference sequence). The CDR3 has 16 amino acids. Trimming removed 8 bases from V and 0 bases from J, with 16 bases in between. The CDR3 reads CASGRGGDATNEKLFF. In nucleotides, the CDR3 is TGTGCCAGTGGCCGGGGTGGGGATGCAACTAATGAAAAACTGTTTTTT.

The chain carries TRBV13 and TRBJ2-7; tentative D call: TRBD2 (6 bases). This CDR3 spans 13 amino acids. Germline V gives CDR1 PRHDT, CDR2 FYEKMQ (reference sequence). Trimming took 9 bases from V and 2 from J, leaving 14 bases between them. The CDR3, as DNA: TGTGCCAGTACTAGTGGGAGGACCTACGAGCAGTACTTC. Translating gives CASTSGRTYEQYF.

This clone has just a few counts. The rearrangement joins TRBV12-3 or TRBV12-4 to TRBJ2-3; unclear D gene. Trimming took off 5 bases at V and 2 bases at J, with 5 bases between the two ends. The CDR3 is 12 residues long. The CDR3 nucleotides are TGTGCCAGCAGTCCCTTCACAGATACGCAGTATTTT. Protein product: CASSPFTDTQYF.

This chain joins TRBV10-2 and TRBJ1-6; 9 nucleotides match TRBD1. The V and J ends lost 8 bases and 6 bases, in that order; junction bases with no gene match: 2. The germline V gene has CDR1 WSHSY and CDR2 SAAADI. CDR3 size: 13 residues. The CDR3 protein is CASVDRGNSPLHF. CDR3 coding DNA: TGCGCCAGCGTGGACAGGGGTAATTCACCCCTCCACTTT.

This chain uses TRBV13 with TRBJ1-4; no definite D call. The CDR3 runs 16 residues. Germline-derived CDR1 and CDR2 are PRHDT and FYEKMQ (reference sequence). V was shortened by 5 bases and J by 4 bases, with 17 bases between the two germline ends. CDR3 in DNA: TGTGCCAGCAGCCAAAGGTGGGCTGGAAGTAATGAAAAACTGTTTTTT. This encodes CASSQRWAGSNEKLFF.

V usage is TRBV5-1 and J usage is TRBJ2-1; a possible D gene is TRBD2 (6 bases). From germline, CDR1 is SGHRS and CDR2 YFSETQ. This CDR3 has 14 amino acids. With 4 bases removed from V and 7 bases from J, the gap between germline ends came to 15 bases. In DNA form, the CDR3 reads TGCGCCAGCAGCCCCGGGACTCTACTTAATGAGCAGTTCTTC. This codes for CASSPGTLLNEQFF.

The chain uses TRBV29-1 and TRBJ1-2, with 9 bases aligning to TRBD1. The CDR3 consists of 14 residues. J lost 7 bases, V lost 4 bases, and 10 bases had no gene match. CDR1 and CDR2 from the germline V gene are SQVTM and ANQGSEA. Here the CDR3 reads CSVGGTGYTSGYTF. The CDR3 region has the DNA TGCAGCGTTGGCGGGACAGGGTACACGAGTGGCTACACCTTC.

This clone appeared a few times. The V call is TRBV4-2, the J call TRBJ2-1, with a weak D call TRBD2 (5 bases). From germline, CDR1 is LGHNA and CDR2 YNFKEQ. The CDR3 contains 17 residues. Between the trimmed V and J ends, which lost 2 bases and 0 bases, there was a span of 14 bases. This CDR3 reads CASSQPGGTSSYNEQFF. The CDR3 DNA follows: TGTGCCAGCAGCCAACCCGGAGGTACGAGCTCCTACAATGAGCAGTTCTTC.

The chain couples TRBV5-1 to TRBJ2-1; 14 bases line up with TRBD2. The CDR3 is 17 residues long. The germline gives CDR1 SGHRS, CDR2 YFSETQ. After removal of 0 bases from V and 7 bases from J, the junction contained 6 bases not matched to a gene. As DNA, the CDR3 is TGCGCCAGCAGCTTGGCACCGGGACTAGCGGGGGAAAATGAGCAGTTCTTC. This gives the protein CASSLAPGLAGENEQFF.

The rearrangement uses TRBV6-1 and TRBJ1-3; a weak D match, TRBD1 (5 bases). V lost 3 bases, J lost 4 bases, and 10 bases lay in between. Looked up from germline, CDR1 is MNHNS and CDR2 is SASEGT. The CDR3 extends over 14 amino acids. CDR3 sequence: CASSDRVTGNTIYF. In DNA, the CDR3 is TGTGCCAGCAGTGACAGGGTAACCGGAAACACCATATATTTT.

This chain joins TRBV27 and TRBJ1-2, with 8 bases identical to TRBD1. Germline CDR1 reads MNHEY; CDR2 reads SMNVEV (reference sequence). V shed 4 bases and J 5 bases; nucleotides not matched to a gene: 6. The CDR3 consists of 14 residues. In nucleotides, the CDR3 is TGTGCCAGCAGTTCCGGGACAGGAATATATGGCTACACCTTC. Amino acid sequence: CASSSGTGIYGYTF.

This clone was detected only once. The chain carries TRBV30 and TRBJ1-1, with 8 positions matching TRBD1. Germline CDR1 GTSNPN, CDR2 SVGIG (reference sequence). V trimming: 2 bases; J trimming: 4 bases; junction bases outside the gene matches: 15. The CDR3 totals 17 residues. The CDR3 loop reads CAWSPRQGRKICTEAFF. Written as DNA, the CDR3 is TGTGCCTGGAGTCCGCGACAGGGGCGCAAGATTTGCACTGAAGCTTTCTTT.

The chain is built from TRBV2 and TRBJ2-1; 7 bases are a match to TRBD2. Germline V gene lookup returns CDR1 SNHLY and CDR2 FYNNEI. J gave up 1 base and V 8 bases, and 5 bases lay outside the gene matches. The CDR3 covers 14 residues. In DNA form, the CDR3 reads TGTGCCAGCGGGGGGGTCCGGTCCTACAATGAGCAGTTCTTC. It encodes CASGGVRSYNEQFF.

This chain connects TRBV19 to TRBJ2-5, with a tentative D call TRBD2 (6 bases). V lost 5 bases to trimming and J lost 5 bases, with 15 bases between them. The CDR3 spans 14 residues. Germline V gene lookup returns CDR1 LNHDA and CDR2 SQIVND (reference sequence). The DNA for the CDR3 is TGTGCCAGTAGTCCCCAATGGGGGAGGGAGACCCAGTACTTC. Protein product: CASSPQWGRETQYF.

The chain combines TRBV6-5 with TRBJ2-3; 7 bases fit TRBD2. Germline trimming cut 7 bases from V and 0 bases from J; bases unmatched to any gene: 7. The germline CDR1 and CDR2 sequences are MNHEY and SVGAGI. The CDR3 is made up of 15 amino acids. CDR3 nucleotides: TGTGCCAGCAATTTAAACGGGGGGAGCACAGATACGCAGTATTTT. It specifies CASNLNGGSTDTQYF.

The chain employs TRBV30 and TRBJ1-4; no reliable D call. CDR3 length: 17 amino acids. Trimming removed 4 bases at V and 8 bases at J, with 26 bases between. Looked up from germline, CDR1 is GTSNPN and CDR2 is SVGIG (reference sequence). CDR3 in amino acids: CAWNSARSFPPREKLFF. DNA of the CDR3: TGTGCCTGGAATTCTGCGAGATCCTTCCCCCCGCGGGAAAAACTGTTTTTT.

The chain's CDR3 is CASSPTENYGYTF. CDR3 sequence (DNA): TGTGCCAGCAGCCCGACAGAGAACTATGGCTACACCTTC. The chain has TRBV6-5 and TRBJ1-2, with D maybe TRBD1 (5 bases). The CDR3 has 13 residues. Trimming cost V 6 bases and J 2 bases, with 10 bases left between them. Germline assignment: CDR1 MNHEY and CDR2 SVGAGI.

The CDR3 spells CAISDGAWTSQPQHF. CDR3 in DNA: TGTGCCATCAGTGATGGGGCCTGGACCTCCCAGCCCCAGCATTTT. This chain connects TRBV10-3 to TRBJ1-5; D possibly corresponds to TRBD1 (5 bases). Trimming cost V 3 bases and J 7 bases, with 16 bases left between them. The CDR3 contains 15 residues. Germline V gene lookup returns CDR1 ENHRY and CDR2 SYGVKD.

DNA of the CDR3: TGCGCCAGCAGTGAGTTGGGGGGTTTTATTAATGAGCAGTTCTTC. Translation: CASSELGGFINEQFF. J is TRBJ2-1 and V is TRBV10-2, with TRBD2 as a possible D gene (6 bases). Germline V gene data show CDR1 as WSHSY and CDR2 as SAAADI. The CDR3 loop spans 15 amino acids. Deletions cut 1 base from V and 7 bases from J, with 14 bases between.

The V and J genes are TRBV5-1 and TRBJ2-5; 9 nucleotides align to TRBD2. Germline trimming cut 0 bases from V and 6 bases from J; bases unmatched to any gene: 6. Germline V gives CDR1 SGHRS, CDR2 YFSETQ. CDR3 length: 15 residues. CDR3 sequence (DNA): TGCGCCAGCAGCTTGGAGAGCGGGAGGCCCCAGACCCAGTACTTC. This sequence encodes CASSLESGRPQTQYF.

The CDR3 DNA sequence: TGTGCCAGCAGTTTCGACAGAAATCAGCCCCAGCATTTT. This sequence encodes CASSFDRNQPQHF. The chain couples TRBV2 to TRBJ1-5; TRBD1 might be the D (5 bases). Trimming pared 5 bases from V and 4 bases from J, leaving 9 bases between. Germline V lookup: CDR1 SNHLY, CDR2 FYNNEI. The CDR3 has 13 residues.

This chain uses TRBV7-9 with TRBJ2-2, with D perhaps matching TRBD2 (6 bases). The ends were cut back, 5 bases at V and 6 bases at J, with 10 bases in the middle. Looked up from germline, CDR1 is SEHNR and CDR2 is FQNEAQ (reference sequence). This CDR3 spans 13 amino acids. CDR3 sequence (DNA): TGTGCCAGCAGCCCGGAGCGGGCCGGGGAGCTGTTTTTT. Translated: CASSPERAGELFF.

This chain joins TRBV7-8 and TRBJ2-1; maybe TRBD2 (5 bases). Looked up from germline, CDR1 is SGHVS and CDR2 is FQNEAQ. The V end lost 4 bases, the J end lost 3 bases, and 10 bases lay between the germline ends. CDR3 size: 14 residues. The CDR3 loop is CASSSRRDYNEQFF. In DNA, the CDR3 is TGTGCCAGCAGCTCAAGACGGGACTACAATGAGCAGTTCTTC. Full variable domain (outside the CDR3, taken from reference TRBV7-8 and TRBJ2-1): GAGVSQSPRYKVAKRGQDVALRCDPISGHVSLFWYQQALGQGPEFLTYFQNEAQLDKSGLPSDRFFAERPEGSVSTLKIQRTQQEDSAVYLCASSSRRDYNEQFFGPGTRLTVL.

V is TRBV24-1 and J is TRBJ2-2, with D uncertain. V was shortened by 0 bases and J by 2 bases, with 15 bases between the two germline ends. CDR1 is KGHDR and CDR2 is SFDVKD in the germline V gene. The CDR3 sequence is 18 residues long. The CDR3 region has the DNA TGTGCCACCAGTGATTTGAGAGGCGGCGCAACAAACACCGGGGAGCTGTTTTTT. It translates to CATSDLRGGATNTGELFF.